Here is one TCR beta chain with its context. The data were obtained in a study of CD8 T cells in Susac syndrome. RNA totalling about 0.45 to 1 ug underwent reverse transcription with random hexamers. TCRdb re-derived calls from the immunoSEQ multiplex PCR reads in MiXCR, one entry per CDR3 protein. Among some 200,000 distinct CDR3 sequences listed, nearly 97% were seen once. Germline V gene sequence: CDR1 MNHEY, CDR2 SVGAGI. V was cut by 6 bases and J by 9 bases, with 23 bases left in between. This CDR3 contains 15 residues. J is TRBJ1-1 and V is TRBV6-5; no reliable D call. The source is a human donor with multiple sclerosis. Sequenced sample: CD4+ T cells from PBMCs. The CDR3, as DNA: TGTGCCAGCAGGCACCCGGGAGTGGAGGAGGCTAAAGCTTTCTTT. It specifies CASRHPGVEEAKAFF.